The sequence of this TCR beta chain was determined in a study of early stage breast cancer tumors. Whole-study context: ER+/PR+/HER2- status applied to about 70% of the 16 invasive breast tumors.

With 4 bases removed from V and 0 bases from J, the gap between germline ends came to 9 bases. This CDR3 is 14 amino acids long. Germline lookup yields CDR1 SGHNT and CDR2 YYREEE (reference sequence). Profiled with immunoSEQ multiplex PCR; TCRdb holds only in-frame clones, not every one. Of fewer than 50,000 clones in the sample, approximately 78% were seen once. The sequencing input was blood. The clonotype originates from a person in their fifties with breast cancer. This chain links TRBV5-4 with TRBJ2-3; weak D call: TRBD1 (6 bases). The CDR3 DNA sequence: TGTGCCAGCAGCAAACAGGGAAGCACAGATACGCAGTATTTT. This translates into CASSKQGSTDTQYF.